A single sample gave rise to the 25 T cell receptor beta chains below, sequenced in a study of cytomegalovirus exposure and HLA in healthy donors. Assay used: immunoSEQ multiplex PCR; TCRdb lists only in-frame clones, some missing. The sample holds more than 200,000 clones, roughly nine tenths seen once. Material: PBMCs. These receptors all come from a man younger than 30 in good health and CMV-seropositive.

This chain connects TRBV11-3 to TRBJ1-2; D is unclear. This CDR3 region has 9 residues. Trimming took off 8 bases at V and 5 bases at J, with 3 bases between the two ends. The V gene's germline CDR1 is SGHNT and CDR2 YENEEA. Here the CDR3 reads CASVYGYTF. The CDR3 coding sequence is TGTGCCAGCGTATATGGCTACACCTTC. Full variable domain (outside the CDR3, taken from reference TRBV11-3 and TRBJ1-2): EAGVVQSPRYKIIEKKQPVAFWCNPISGHNTLYWYLQNLGQGPELLIRYENEEAVDDSQLPKDRFSAERLKGVDSTLKIQPAELGDSAVYLCASVYGYTFGSGTRLTVV.

This clone was seen only once. This chain connects TRBV19 to TRBJ1-5; no firm D call. Per germline, CDR1 LNHDA and CDR2 SQIVND (reference sequence). The CDR3 sequence is 13 residues long. Trimming shortened V by 7 bases and J by 5 bases, and 12 bases separated the two germline ends. This CDR3 reads CASTATLDQPQHF. The CDR3 nucleotides read TGTGCCAGTACCGCCACATTAGATCAGCCCCAGCATTTT.

The chain has TRBV7-9 and TRBJ2-7; D is ambiguous. The CDR3 length is 12 residues. The ends were cut back, 8 bases at V and 3 bases at J, with 11 bases in the middle. Germline V gene lookup returns CDR1 SEHNR and CDR2 FQNEAQ (reference sequence). CDR3 amino acids: CASGPRDYEQYF. The CDR3 DNA follows: TGTGCCAGCGGACCAAGAGACTACGAGCAGTACTTC.

The chain carries TRBV7-2 and TRBJ1-2; the D is unclear. This CDR3 is built from 16 residues. Deletions cut 1 base from V and 3 bases from J, with 15 bases between. CDR1 SGHTA and CDR2 FQGNSA come from the germline V gene. CDR3 in amino acids: CASSLGLSGGDYGYTF. As DNA, the CDR3 is TGTGCCAGCAGCTTAGGGCTTTCGGGCGGGGACTATGGCTACACCTTC.

This clone is a singleton in its sample. The gene calls are TRBV5-4 and TRBJ2-2; possible D gene TRBD1, 5 bases. CDR3 length equals 16 residues. The germline CDR1 and CDR2 sequences are SGHNT and YYREEE (reference sequence). Between the trimmed V and J ends, which lost 4 bases and 6 bases, there was a span of 19 bases. The CDR3 is CASSPRAGRYAGELFF. DNA for the CDR3: TGTGCCAGCAGCCCCAGGGCAGGGCGGTACGCCGGGGAGCTGTTTTTT.

This chain connects TRBV5-7 to TRBJ1-1; 8 positions match TRBD1. TRBV5-7 falls under the ORF class, with uncertain function. Unmatched junction bases numbered 4, after V lost 4 bases and J lost 2 bases. The CDR3 runs 14 residues. The CDR3 loop reads CASSLGQVNTEAFF. As DNA, the CDR3 is TGTGCCAGCAGCCTGGGACAGGTAAACACTGAAGCTTTCTTT.

The genes are TRBV7-8 and TRBJ1-2; D call uncertain. The germline V gene encodes CDR1 SGHVS and CDR2 FQNEAQ. The CDR3 loop spans 15 amino acids. Trimming took 5 bases from V and 7 from J, leaving 20 bases between them. CDR3 coding DNA: TGTGCCAGCAGCCCAGGCTCGCGGAGGCCCACTGGCTACACCTTC. Translation: CASSPGSRRPTGYTF.

CDR3 nucleotide sequence: TGTGCCAGCAGCTTAGGGGCCCCCGGGACGGCCACCGGGGAGCTGTTTTTT. It codes for CASSLGAPGTATGELFF. The chain couples TRBV7-6 to TRBJ2-2; tentatively, D is TRBD1 or TRBD2 (5 bases each). CDR1 and CDR2 (germline): SGHVS, FNYEAQ. The CDR3 runs 17 residues. V was clipped by 1 base and J by 4 bases, with 16 bases between them.

This chain connects TRBV7-9 to TRBJ2-3; either TRBD1 or TRBD2 may supply D (5 bases each). V lost 5 bases to trimming and J lost 6 bases, with 18 bases between them. From germline, CDR1 is SEHNR and CDR2 FQNEAQ (reference sequence). The CDR3 is made up of 15 amino acids. CDR3 sequence reads: CASSASGTLGDTQYF. The CDR3 nucleotides are TGTGCCAGCAGCGCCTCCGGGACCCTCGGCGATACGCAGTATTTT. Combining the CDR3 with reference TRBV7-9 and TRBJ2-3 gives the whole variable domain DTGVSQNPRHKITKRGQNVTFRCDPISEHNRLYWYRQTLGQGPEFLTYFQNEAQLEKSRLLSDRFSAERPKGSFSTLEIQRTEQGDSAMYLCASSASGTLGDTQYFGPGTRLTVL.

On this clone: The same CDR3 can be traced to other DNA sequences in this sample. The chain uses TRBV29-1 and TRBJ1-4, with 8 nucleotides matching TRBD1. The CDR3 sequence is 12 residues long. V trimming: 7 bases; J trimming: 6 bases; junction bases outside the gene matches: 4. Germline loops: CDR1 SQVTM, CDR2 ANQGSEA. CDR3 DNA: TGCAGCGCGCAGGGGGCGGATGAAAAACTGTTTTTT. Translating it yields CSAQGADEKLFF.

This clone was counted only a few times. J is TRBJ1-2 and V is TRBV4-2; 11 positions match TRBD1. The ends lost 0 bases at V and 6 bases at J; junction bases unmatched: 3. The CDR3 spans 15 residues. Germline CDR1 LGHNA, CDR2 YNFKEQ. The CDR3 DNA is TGTGCCAGCAGCCAAGATCGGGACAGGGGGAATGGCTACACCTTC. It is translated as CASSQDRDRGNGYTF.

This chain joins TRBV28 and TRBJ1-2; 11 nucleotides line up with TRBD1. V lost 5 bases to trimming and J lost 4 bases; unmatched junction nucleotides: 15. The CDR3 has 18 residues. From germline, CDR1 is MDHEN and CDR2 SYDVKM. The CDR3 coding sequence is TGTGCCAGCAGTCTAGGGCGGACAGGGGGCGTTTTTGGCTATGGCTACACCTTC. Its translation is CASSLGRTGGVFGYGYTF.

The J gene is TRBJ2-7, the V gene TRBV2; D gene uncertain. The CDR3 runs to 13 residues. The ends were cut back, 6 bases at V and 0 bases at J, with 9 bases in the middle. The V gene's germline CDR1 is SNHLY and CDR2 FYNNEI. The CDR3 is CASRVDGSYEQYF. The CDR3 DNA sequence: TGTGCCAGCAGAGTCGACGGCTCCTACGAGCAGTACTTC.

V is TRBV5-1 and J is TRBJ2-7; the D gene is possibly TRBD2 (7 bases). Germline CDR1 reads SGHRS; CDR2 reads YFSETQ. Between the trimmed V and J ends, which lost 1 base and 1 base, there was a span of 9 bases. This CDR3 region has 14 residues. As DNA, the CDR3 is TGCGCCAGCAGCTTGAAGGGGGGGTCCTACGAGCAGTACTTC. Translation: CASSLKGGSYEQYF. Full variable domain (remainder filled in from reference TRBV5-1 and TRBJ2-7): KAGVTQTPRYLIKTRGQQVTLSCSPISGHRSVSWYQQTPGQGLQFLFEYFSETQRNKGNFPGRFSGRQFSNSRSEMNVSTLELGDSALYLCASSLKGGSYEQYFGPGTRLTVT.

This clone has more than one count but fewer than ten. This CDR3 reads CASSSGQGPSYEQYF. CDR3 in DNA: TGTGCCAGCAGTTCGGGACAGGGGCCCTCCTACGAGCAGTACTTC. This chain connects TRBV7-6 to TRBJ2-7; 10 nucleotides agree with TRBD1. The CDR3 has 15 residues. The germline V gene encodes CDR1 SGHVS and CDR2 FNYEAQ. V was clipped by 6 bases and J by 0 bases; unmatched bases: 5.

This rearrangement joins TRBV27 to TRBJ2-7; 9 nucleotides line up with TRBD2. The V segment lost 8 bases and the J segment 4 bases; nucleotides outside the gene matches: 9. Germline CDR1 reads MNHEY; CDR2 reads SMNVEV (reference sequence). The CDR3 has 14 amino acids. The DNA for the CDR3 is TGTGCCAGCCGCTCGCTAGCGGGAAGGTACGAGCAGTACTTC. Translating gives CASRSLAGRYEQYF.

CDR3 nucleotides: TGTGCCAGCAGCACTCTTACTAGGGGGATCTCCTACGAGCAGTACTTC. Protein product: CASSTLTRGISYEQYF. The chain links TRBV11-2 to TRBJ2-7, with TRBD1 as a possible D gene (6 bases). The CDR3 consists of 16 residues. V lost 5 bases and J 0 bases, leaving 17 bases between the germline ends. The germline gives CDR1 SGHAT, CDR2 FQNNGV.

This chain connects TRBV2 to TRBJ2-1, with a weak D call TRBD1 (6 bases). V shed 7 bases and J shed 8 bases, with 12 bases lying between them. CDR3 length: 12 residues. Germline-derived CDR1 and CDR2 are SNHLY and FYNNEI. CDR3 sequence reads: CASMLQGDEQFF. CDR3 coding DNA: TGTGCCAGCATGCTACAGGGAGATGAGCAGTTCTTC.

J is TRBJ2-5 and V is TRBV9; 11 nucleotides line up with TRBD1. Germline V gives CDR1 SGDLS, CDR2 YYNGEE. This CDR3 is built from 16 residues. J lost 3 bases, V lost 0 bases, and 4 bases had no gene match. As DNA, the CDR3 is TGTGCCAGCAGCGTAGGGGGGACAGGGGGAAAAGAGACCCAGTACTTC. This encodes CASSVGGTGGKETQYF.

The chain joins TRBV19 to TRBJ1-2; possible D gene TRBD1, 6 bases. The germline V gene has CDR1 LNHDA and CDR2 SQIVND (reference sequence). V was shortened by 4 bases and J by 7 bases, with 10 bases between the two germline ends. The CDR3 consists of 12 residues. The CDR3 region is CASSNYRVGYTF. The CDR3, as DNA: TGTGCCAGTAGTAACTACAGGGTTGGCTACACCTTC.

This chain connects TRBV6-5 to TRBJ2-2; D possibly matches TRBD1 or TRBD2 (5 bases each). This CDR3 has 12 amino acids. Per the germline V gene, CDR1 is MNHEY and CDR2 is SVGAGI. The chain's CDR3 is CAAQRGPGELFF. In nucleotides, the CDR3 is TGTGCGGCACAACGGGGCCCCGGGGAGCTGTTTTTT.

This chain joins TRBV30 and TRBJ2-3, with TRBD2 matching 15 bases. The germline V gene encodes CDR1 GTSNPN and CDR2 SVGIG (reference sequence). The CDR3 loop spans 17 amino acids. V lost 0 bases, J lost 4 bases, and 5 bases stayed unmatched. For the CDR3, the DNA is TGTGCCTGGAGTGTTGGACTAGCGGGAGGGGGCGCAGATACGCAGTATTTT. Encoded protein: CAWSVGLAGGGADTQYF. Looking up the rest from reference TRBV30 and TRBJ2-3 gives the full variable domain: SQTIHQWPATLVQPVGSPLSLECTVEGTSNPNLYWYRQAAGRGLQLLFYSVGIGQISSEVPQNLSASRPQDRQFILSSKKLLLSDSGFYLCAWSVGLAGGGADTQYFGPGTRLTVL.

The chain couples TRBV5-1 to TRBJ1-1; D might be TRBD1 (5 bases). With 0 bases removed from V and 2 bases from J, the gap between germline ends came to 14 bases. The CDR3 extends over 16 amino acids. Germline assignment: CDR1 SGHRS and CDR2 YFSETQ. CDR3 sequence reads: CASSLGSRGPNTEAFF. The CDR3 nucleotides read TGCGCCAGCAGCTTGGGTTCAAGGGGCCCAAACACTGAAGCTTTCTTT. Supplemented by reference TRBV5-1 and TRBJ1-1, the full variable domain reads KAGVTQTPRYLIKTRGQQVTLSCSPISGHRSVSWYQQTPGQGLQFLFEYFSETQRNKGNFPGRFSGRQFSNSRSEMNVSTLELGDSALYLCASSLGSRGPNTEAFFGQGTRLTVV.

CDR3 in amino acids: CASSLSSGGRDNEQFF. DNA for the CDR3: TGCGCCAGCAGCTTGTCGTCGGGGGGAAGGGACAATGAGCAGTTCTTC. The rearrangement joins TRBV5-1 to TRBJ2-1, with 7 bases aligning to TRBD2. CDR3 length: 16 residues. The V gene's germline CDR1 is SGHRS and CDR2 YFSETQ. Trimming at V came to 1 base and at J to 5 bases, leaving 9 bases not matched to a gene.

Only one count was recorded for this clone. The V call is TRBV28, the J call TRBJ2-7; no firm D call. The CDR3 totals 11 residues. Germline V gives CDR1 MDHEN, CDR2 SYDVKM. Trimming removed 5 bases at V and 4 bases at J, with 6 bases between. CDR3 region: CASSTVYEQYF. CDR3 DNA: TGTGCCAGCAGTACCGTATACGAGCAGTACTTC.